This TCR beta chain was recovered during a study of neurological immune-mediated disorders. Whole-study findings and limits: None of the CDR3 amino acid sequences in expanded clones turned up in more than one subject, which points to private repertoires in all groups.

V gave up 2 bases and J gave up 6 bases, with 15 bases separating them. There are 15 residues in the CDR3. The V gene's germline CDR1 is SGHTA and CDR2 FQGNSA. This clonotype was found many times. The antigen is not known. 5'RACE with 10-nucleotide random UMIs generated the cDNA. A single run covered 15-18 subjects with over 160 million TCR-beta sequences. Each CDR3 protein is one row after TCRdb ran MiXCR on the 5' RACE reads. The sample includes 20,000 to 30,000 distinct CDR3 sequences, approximately 7% of them seen just once. The study drew its healthy controls from blood bank volunteers in Maryland, USA.

This chain connects TRBV7-2 to TRBJ2-3; D is uncertain. The sequenced sample was PBMCs. This receptor was identified in a woman in her thirties or forties in good health. CDR3 protein: CASSLQPWVSDTQYF. For the CDR3, the DNA is TGTGCCAGCAGCTTACAACCATGGGTTTCGGATACGCAGTATTTT.